This T cell receptor (beta chain) was identified during a study of beta chain features in type 1 diabetes (dated by TCRdb to between 2017 and 2018). Notes on the research overall: Mean age, gender distribution, total cell number and subset yield did not differ between patients and healthy donors. A total of 90 million to 140 million sorted cells were examined across all samples, and RNA yield correlated strongly with the number of cells per subset. In the study, TCRB repertoires of sorted circulating CD4+ T cell subsets from recently diagnosed type 1 diabetes patients were compared with those of matched healthy donors. Whereas all 30 or so donors provided naive and central memory subsets, regulatory and stem cell-like memory subsets were isolated from just 8 patients and about 8 healthy donors.

From each donor, a single peripheral blood sample of 95 to 150 mL on average was drawn into heparinised tubes. Naive, central memory, regulatory and stem cell-like memory CD4+ T cells were sorted on a BD FACSAria II using a panel including CD45RO, CCR7, CD25, CD127, CD95 and CD27. Purity was above 95% for every sorted population. Right away, PBMCs were isolated by Lymphoprep density gradient centrifugation and were stained directly, with no culture step. To minimize batch effects, samples were stained and sorted in pairs, one healthy donor with one patient per experiment. A few counts support this clone. Its antigen is unknown. No qualities accompany the bases; no much larger clone lies one base away. The investigation overall reported the following: The naive, central memory and regulatory TCRB repertoires appeared to resemble one another more closely among patients than among healthy donors. In all four CD4+ subsets, TCRB CDR3 length was moderately but significantly shorter in type 1 diabetes patients. Because small numbers of individuals were included in the HLA sub-analyses, any influence of HLA type on TCRB rearrangement was left unresolved. Patients with type 1 diabetes made fewer insertions and deleted more nucleotides at VDJ recombination sites, implying thymic rearrangement abnormalities. Because cDNA was sequenced instead of genomic DNA, activated cells with high expression could be over-represented, although the groups did not differ in activation or CD3 levels. PCR might favor shorter templates, but patient and control samples were amplified and corrected together, so any skew would affect both groups equally.

All of the isolated RNA was reverse transcribed with the High Capacity cDNA Reverse Transcription Kit, so expressed TCRB transcripts were sequenced. Deep immunoSEQ sequencing was applied to naive, central memory and regulatory T cell samples, giving an average of about 3.8 million total reads per sample. Sorted cells were lysed in RLT buffer, and RNA was extracted using DNase-treated RNeasy Micro or Mini kits according to cell number. To prevent cross-contamination, each cell subset was processed individually, whereas patient and healthy donor samples were processed jointly. Using the immunoSEQ multiplex PCR, TCRB sequences were amplified from cDNA into 87-bp fragments spanning the CDR3 region. Sequencing of the amplicons was performed on the Illumina HiSeq platform. Under the source paper's analysis protocol: Synthetic template baselines were used to correct PCR bias computationally, reads within Hamming distance 2 were collapsed together, and singletons that could not be merged were discarded. Reads were aligned to IMGT to assign V, D and J genes, CDR3 length, and insertions or deletions at six rearrangement sites. Within each subset, clonotype counts were normalized to sorted cell number, and only after that were true diversity and Gini coefficients computed with the tcR R package. Repertoire sharing was quantified using the overlap coefficient calculated on TCRB nucleotide sequences. The source is immuneACCESS, and TCRdb retained only in-frame sequences with V and J called. Part of the clones is not carried over; for the studies checked, unresolved V genes explain less than half of this, and the remainder is unexplained. Clone size and the V and J calls come from that table; the DNA yielded D and trimming. The sample data list 150,000 to 190,000 clones, and about 7.3% of these were observed just once. The ten largest make up almost 0.65% of the sample.

There are 15 amino acids in the CDR3, from cysteine to phenylalanine inclusive. Of all the DNA, just the CDR3 is kept, 45 bases in frame from base 1. From the germline V gene, CDR1 is SGHAT and CDR2 is FQNNGV. Trimming takes 3 bases from V and 0 bases from J, and the germline ends sit 8 bases apart. The receptor's source is a man in his late teens or twenties in good health. The sample comprised central memory CD4+ T cells from blood. The sequence is built from TRBV11-2 and TRBJ2-2; perhaps TRBD1 is the D gene, with 5 bases matching. The CDR3 region reads CASSFDSTNTGELFF. The nucleotides are TGTGCCAGCAGCTTCGACAGCACGAACACCGGGGAGCTGTTTTTT. With the portions outside the CDR3 filled from the reference TRBV11-2 and TRBJ2-2 genes, the complete variable region becomes EAGVAQSPRYKIIEKRQSVAFWCNPISGHATLYWYQQILGQGPKLLIQFQNNGVVDDSQLPKDRFSAERLKGVDSTLKIQPAKLEDSAVYLCASSFDSTNTGELFFGEGSRLTVL.